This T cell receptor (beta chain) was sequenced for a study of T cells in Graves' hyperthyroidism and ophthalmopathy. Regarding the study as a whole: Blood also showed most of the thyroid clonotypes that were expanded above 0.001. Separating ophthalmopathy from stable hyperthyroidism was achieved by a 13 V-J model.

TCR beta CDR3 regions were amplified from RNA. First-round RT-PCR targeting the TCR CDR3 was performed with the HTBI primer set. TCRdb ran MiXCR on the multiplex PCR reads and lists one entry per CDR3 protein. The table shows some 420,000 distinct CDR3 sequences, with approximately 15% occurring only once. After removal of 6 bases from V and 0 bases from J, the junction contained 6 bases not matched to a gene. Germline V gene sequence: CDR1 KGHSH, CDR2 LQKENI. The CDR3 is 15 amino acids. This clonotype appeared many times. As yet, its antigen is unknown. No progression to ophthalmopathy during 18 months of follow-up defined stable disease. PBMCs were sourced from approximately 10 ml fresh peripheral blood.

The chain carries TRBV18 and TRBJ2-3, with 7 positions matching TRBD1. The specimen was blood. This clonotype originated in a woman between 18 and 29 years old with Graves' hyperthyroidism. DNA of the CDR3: TGTGCCAGCTCCCGAGGGACAGCCAGCACAGATACGCAGTATTTT. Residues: CASSRGTASTDTQYF.